Here is one T cell receptor beta chain with its context. This clonotype was detected many times. It has no known antigen specificity. Per-base quality was not reported, and no clone a single base away is much larger than it. V is shortened by 3 bases, J by 5 bases, and the region joining them spans 10 bases. According to the germline V gene, CDR1 reads KGHSH and CDR2 reads LQKENI. From cysteine to phenylalanine, the CDR3 is 13 amino acids long. Just the 39-base CDR3 DNA is kept, in frame starting at base 1. The sample originates from a study of regulatory T cells in long-lasting Graves disease (dated by TCRdb to about 2021). Regarding the research as a whole: Newly diagnosed Graves' disease patients had taken antithyroid drugs for less than 3 months. A total of roughly 35 samples underwent TCR sequencing: around 13 from persistent and roughly 20 from newly diagnosed Graves' disease patients. The study was registered as a clinical trial and conducted in China. Persistent Graves' disease patients were compared with newly diagnosed Graves' disease patients by peripheral blood TCR sequencing and RNA sequencing. Overall results and qualifications from the work: TRBV28, TRBJ1-2 and TRBJ2-5 were preferentially used in persistent disease, while TRBV20-1 and TRBJ2-1 were favored in newly diagnosed disease. Sequencing and analysis were limited to the TCR beta chain. The small sample size was acknowledged by the authors as a limitation that may reduce accuracy. Compared with newly diagnosed patients, persistent Graves' disease patients had lower TCR Shannon entropy and fewer highly expanded clones, which suggests clonal expansion. A larger number of public clonotypes was shared among persistent patients (over 2,500) than among newly diagnosed patients (around 970). The study examined only peripheral blood because the primary lesion, thyroid tissue, could not be accessed.

The time point label on this specimen signifies: newly diagnosed GD, antithyroid drugs for less than 3 months. RNA was extracted from PBMCs in TRIzol for both TCR sequencing and RNA sequencing. The diagnosis of Graves' disease followed American Thyroid Association guidelines. Recruitment of patients was carried out at an endocrinology department in Xi'an, China. Each patient gave approximately 10 milliliters of peripheral blood, collected in an EDTA anticoagulant tube. Ficoll Paque Plus density gradient separation was used to isolate PBMCs, and no further T cell sorting was done. An Agilent 2100 Bioanalyzer and agarose gel were used to assess RNA quality, and a NanoDrop 2000 was used to measure RNA concentration. The receptor library was made with multiplex PCR. TCRdb names Illumina HiSeq 4000 as the instrument used. iRepertoire HTBI primers and Arm-PCR amplification of CDR3 regions were used to construct TCR beta libraries. Before sequencing, the PCR products underwent gel purification. The published analysis was carried out like this. Gene usage analysis of CDR3 amino acid clonotypes relied on the 62 TRBV and more than twelve TRBJ segments identified across samples. Filtered high-quality paired reads were merged into contigs using COPE and FqMerger. Contigs were aligned with BLAST to IMGT TRBV, TRBD and TRBJ reference genes, and CDR3 was defined per IMGT. Clonotypes above 0.1% frequency were classified as highly expanded clones. Repertoire diversity was measured by Shannon entropy, and V-J evenness by the Gini coefficient. A clonotype was considered public if more than one individual shared it. TCRdb passed the public sequencing reads through fastp at Q25 and MiXCR, retaining productive beta sequences. Merged by CDR3 protein, the rows form single entries marked with the most common genes and DNA. The V and J calls and clone size come from TCRdb's table, not from the authors' own analysis. The sample table contains 350,000 to 450,000 distinct CDR3 sequences; only one count was recorded for 15% to 20% of them. The ten largest clones add up to 25% to 30% of the sample.

These records were also assigned to another study, of T cells in Graves' hyperthyroidism and ophthalmopathy. In that second paper, the authors write: A patient counted as having stable Graves' hyperthyroidism if no progression to ophthalmopathy occurred over 18 months of follow-up. The hyperthyroidism patients were between 18 and 65 years old and newly diagnosed, with a disease duration of less than 2 months. Exclusion was applied to patients with uncontrolled infections, other autoimmune diseases, pregnancy or lactation. Diagnoses were based on clinical symptoms, serum thyroxine and TRAb, thyroid ultrasound and orbital computed tomography. The first round of RT-PCR for the TCR CDR3 was performed with the HTBI primer set and the Qiagen OneStep RT-PCR kit. Most expanded thyroid clonotypes (frequency above 0.001) were also found in blood, which suggests that blood repertoires may mirror thyroid immune responses. In cross-validation, a model built on a 13 V-J signature told ophthalmopathy apart from stable hyperthyroidism with 87.88% sensitivity and 81% to 82% specificity, and in testing the same model reached 80%/75%. In validation, the model predicted progression to ophthalmopathy with 55% to 71% sensitivity and around 72% specificity, a median of roughly seven months before onset. To identify TCR V-J signatures that set the groups apart, the researchers used a discovery cohort of 100 or so patients, made up of 40 to 45 with Graves' ophthalmopathy and some 58 with stable Graves' hyperthyroidism. An independent validation cohort of under 20 hyperthyroidism patients and some 15 patients who later progressed to ophthalmopathy tested prospective prediction of ophthalmopathy. The approximately 90 discovery patients were randomly split 7:3 into training and test sets. The study also compared thyroid tissue and blood T-cell repertoires from roughly six Graves' hyperthyroidism patients. Following sampling, methimazole starting at 30 mg daily was given to hyperthyroidism patients, and high-dose intravenous methylprednisolone was given to ophthalmopathy patients. A second multiplex PCR round built the libraries, followed by size selection and purification. Paired-end sequencing of the libraries was performed with 100 bp reads on an Illumina HiSeq2000. SOAPnuke was used to process the raw data, throwing out any read that contained adapters or uncalled bases, had a mean Phred below 15, or lacked an exact constant-primer or identifier match. High-quality paired reads were merged with COPE v1.2.5, and unique nucleotide sequences were defined as clonotypes. MiTCR v1.1 was used to align the clonotypes against IMGT TRBV, TRBD and TRBJ reference segments. The analysis included only V-J combinations with a frequency above 0.0001, which together covered 99% to 99.2% of the repertoires. The TCS score was defined as the ratio of F50 (clonal expansion) to E x V (chaos), calculated using BLOSUM62-based TCRdist between CDR3 peptides within each V-J. Welch's t-statistics and random forest reduced fewer than 600 V-J features to roughly 13, which were used in a naive Bayes classifier (R e1071). No statistical method was used to fix the sample size in advance, and group allocation was not hidden from the investigators. The paper describes TCR Vbeta CDR3 sequencing of fewer than 150 peripheral blood samples, made up of roughly 40 ophthalmopathy patients, 70 to 75 hyperthyroidism patients and 17 progressor patients.

The sample consisted of peripheral blood mononuclear cells (PBMCs), taken at new diagnosis, from a patient treated with antithyroid drugs. This receptor was identified in a middle-aged man with Graves disease. Donor details come from another sample of the same person, matched by shared clones. The rearrangement joined TRBV18 to TRBJ1-1; 5 matching bases give a weak D call of TRBD1. The DNA is as follows: TGTGCCAGCTCACCCGAAGGGGTGACTGAAGCTTTCTTT. This gives the protein CASSPEGVTEAFF.